A single sample gave rise to the 15 T cell receptor beta chains below, sequenced in a study. TCRdb re-called the 5' RACE reads with MiXCR, one entry per CDR3 protein. This table has fewer than 65,000 distinct CDR3 sequences, roughly 20% appearing once. Tregs were sorted as CD4+CD25+CD127-/low cells. Sequencing was done on a sample of tumor-infiltrating Tregs sorted from the breast tumor. Every receptor here comes from a female donor with breast cancer.

This clonotype was observed a handful of times. The chain joins TRBV30 to TRBJ2-7; 11 bases line up with TRBD2. Germline CDR1 GTSNPN, CDR2 SVGIG (reference sequence). This CDR3 contains 14 residues. V gave up 2 bases and J gave up 10 bases; unmatched junction bases: 10. The CDR3 loop reads CAWSMGLAVREQYF. In DNA form, the CDR3 reads TGTGCCTGGAGTATGGGACTAGCGGTGAGGGAACAGTACTTC.

This clonotype was detected a few times. The J gene is TRBJ2-1, the V gene TRBV9, with TRBD2 identical over 7 bases. This CDR3 has 15 residues. The V gene end was trimmed by 0 bases and the J gene end by 9 bases; junction bases not matched to a gene: 9. Germline CDR1 is SGDLS and CDR2 is YYNGEE. The CDR3 reads CASSVAAGVSPEQFF. The CDR3, as DNA: TGTGCCAGCAGCGTAGCTGCGGGAGTATCTCCTGAGCAGTTCTTC.

The V and J genes are TRBV7-8 and TRBJ2-2; no clear D gene. This CDR3 comprises 17 residues. The ends were cut back, 1 base at V and 6 bases at J, with 18 bases in the middle. Per germline, CDR1 SGHVS and CDR2 FQNEAQ. Here the CDR3 reads CASSLVVFESIPGELFF. The CDR3 nucleotides are TGTGCCAGCAGCTTAGTGGTGTTCGAAAGTATTCCCGGGGAGCTGTTTTTT.

Points on this clonotype: Germline and junction disagree at one end, which may indicate a read error. The gene calls are TRBV5-1 and TRBJ1-1; D perhaps matches TRBD1 (6 bases). CDR1 is SGHRS, CDR2 YFSETQ, per germline. CDR3 length: 17 amino acids. The chain's CDR3 is CASSLALSTGRGTGAFF. CDR3 sequence (DNA): TGCGCCAGCAGCTTGGCCCTTTCGACAGGAAGGGGGACTGGAGCTTTCTTT.

The V and J genes are TRBV20-1 and TRBJ1-2, with 7 bases identical to TRBD1. The CDR3 loop spans 13 amino acids. V dropped 5 bases and J dropped 4; count of bases not matched to a gene: 7. Germline V gene data show CDR1 as DFQATT and CDR2 as SNEGSKA (reference sequence). CDR3 protein: CSALRQGAYGYTF. The CDR3 DNA sequence: TGCAGTGCTTTGAGACAGGGCGCCTATGGCTACACCTTC.

CDR3 bases: TGCGCCAGCTTTGTCAAACCCCCTCAGGACGGTAACGCCGGGGAGCTGTTTTTT. As protein: CASFVKPPQDGNAGELFF. This chain connects TRBV5-1 to TRBJ2-2, with no clear D. Trimming shortened V by 7 bases and J by 6 bases, and 28 bases separated the two germline ends. The CDR3 sequence is 18 residues long. Germline V gene data show CDR1 as SGHRS and CDR2 as YFSETQ. Supplemented by reference TRBV5-1 and TRBJ2-2, the full variable domain reads KAGVTQTPRYLIKTRGQQVTLSCSPISGHRSVSWYQQTPGQGLQFLFEYFSETQRNKGNFPGRFSGRQFSNSRSEMNVSTLELGDSALYLCASFVKPPQDGNAGELFFGEGSRLTVL.

This clonotype was found a few times. This rearrangement joins TRBV9 to TRBJ2-5, with 7 bases identical to TRBD1. CDR1 is SGDLS, CDR2 YYNGEE, per germline. Trimming at V came to 4 bases and at J to 5 bases, leaving 11 bases not matched to a gene. The CDR3 runs to 15 residues. In nucleotides, the CDR3 is TGTGCCAGCAGCACAAGGGGGCGAAGGGAGGAGACCCAGTACTTC. Protein product: CASSTRGRREETQYF.

The chain couples TRBV7-9 to TRBJ2-1; D gene unclear. The germline gives CDR1 SEHNR, CDR2 FQNEAQ (reference sequence). The CDR3 loop spans 14 amino acids. V was cut by 5 bases and J by 8 bases, with 16 bases left in between. This CDR3 reads CASSLGRKGDEQFF. The CDR3 coding sequence is TGTGCCAGCAGCCTGGGCAGGAAGGGCGATGAGCAGTTCTTC. Complete variable domain (other parts from reference TRBV7-9 and TRBJ2-1): DTGVSQNPRHKITKRGQNVTFRCDPISEHNRLYWYRQTLGQGPEFLTYFQNEAQLEKSRLLSDRFSAERPKGSFSTLEIQRTEQGDSAMYLCASSLGRKGDEQFFGPGTRLTVL.

V usage is TRBV7-6 and J usage is TRBJ1-1; D remains ambiguous. This CDR3 is built from 13 residues. Looked up from germline, CDR1 is SGHVS and CDR2 is FNYEAQ. V was cut by 6 bases and J by 1 base, with 9 bases left in between. CDR3 loop: CASSPWENTEAFF. In DNA form, the CDR3 reads TGTGCCAGCAGTCCCTGGGAGAACACTGAAGCTTTCTTT.

This clonotype has at least ten counts. The rearrangement joins TRBV9 to TRBJ2-1, with TRBD2 identical over 9 bases. The germline CDR1 and CDR2 sequences are SGDLS and YYNGEE. V shed 0 bases, J shed 10 bases, and the junction held 8 bases outside the gene matches. The CDR3 is 15 amino acids. The CDR3: CASSVGSSGTREQFF. The CDR3 nucleotides read TGTGCCAGCAGCGTAGGGTCTAGCGGGACCAGGGAGCAGTTCTTC.

The V call is TRBV6-2 or TRBV6-3, the J call TRBJ2-2, with unresolved D. The germline CDR1 and CDR2 sequences are MNHEY and SVGEGT. V gave up 2 bases and J gave up 7 bases, with 8 bases separating them. This CDR3 region has 13 residues. DNA for the CDR3: TGTGCCAGCAGTTACGCCGACCGCGGGGAGCTGTTTTTT. It is translated as CASSYADRGELFF.

The rearrangement links TRBV7-2 to TRBJ2-1; perhaps TRBD2 as D (6 bases). Looked up from germline, CDR1 is SGHTA and CDR2 is FQGNSA. CDR3 length: 15 amino acids. Trimming left V 1 base short and J 5 bases short, with 12 bases between. CDR3 sequence: CASSLGSTGDNEQFF. Written as DNA, the CDR3 is TGTGCCAGCAGCTTAGGATCTACGGGGGACAATGAGCAGTTCTTC.

The V call is TRBV20-1, the J call TRBJ2-3; D is uncertain. The CDR3 is 15 residues long. CDR1 is DFQATT and CDR2 is SNEGSKA in the germline V gene (reference sequence). Trimming cost V 6 bases and J 2 bases, with 18 bases left between them. The CDR3 DNA sequence: TGCAGTGCCCTGAACTGGGTAGTCATCACAGATACGCAGTATTTT. It is translated as CSALNWVVITDTQYF.

By frequency in the sample, this clonotype is medium-sized. The V call is TRBV4-1, the J call TRBJ2-7; D call uncertain. Trimming left V 4 bases short and J 1 base short, with 14 bases between. The V gene's germline CDR1 is MGHRA and CDR2 YSYEKL. The CDR3 has 15 amino acids. The CDR3 DNA follows: TGCGCCAGCAGCCCCCAGGTGACAACTTCCTACGAGCAGTACTTC. It codes for CASSPQVTTSYEQYF.

The chain couples TRBV3-1 to TRBJ1-6, with D unresolved. CDR1 LGHDT and CDR2 YNNKEL come from the germline V gene (reference sequence). The CDR3 sequence is 13 residues long. Trimming took 6 bases from V and 6 from J, leaving 9 bases between them. CDR3 nucleotide sequence: TGTGCCAGCAGTCCAGTACGTAATTCACCCCTCCACTTT. It specifies CASSPVRNSPLHF.